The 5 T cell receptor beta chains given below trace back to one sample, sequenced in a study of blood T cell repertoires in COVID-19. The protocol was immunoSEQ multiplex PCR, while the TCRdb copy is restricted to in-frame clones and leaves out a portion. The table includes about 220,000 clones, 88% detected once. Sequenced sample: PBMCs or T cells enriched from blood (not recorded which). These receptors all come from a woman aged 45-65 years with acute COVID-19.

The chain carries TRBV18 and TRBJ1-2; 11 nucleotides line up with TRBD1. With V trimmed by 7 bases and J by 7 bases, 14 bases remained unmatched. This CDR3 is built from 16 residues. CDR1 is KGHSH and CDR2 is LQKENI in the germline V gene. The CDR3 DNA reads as TGTGCCAGCTTCCCTTTGAGGACAGGGGGCAGTGGTGGCTACACCTTC. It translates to CASFPLRTGGSGGYTF.

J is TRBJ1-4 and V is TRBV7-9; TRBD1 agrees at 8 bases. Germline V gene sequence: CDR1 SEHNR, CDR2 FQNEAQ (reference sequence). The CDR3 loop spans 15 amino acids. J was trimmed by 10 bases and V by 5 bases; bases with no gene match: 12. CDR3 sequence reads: CASSDPTGAQGKLFF. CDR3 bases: TGTGCCAGCAGCGACCCGACAGGGGCCCAGGGAAAACTGTTTTTT. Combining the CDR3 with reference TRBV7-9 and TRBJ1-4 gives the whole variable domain DTGVSQNPRHKITKRGQNVTFRCDPISEHNRLYWYRQTLGQGPEFLTYFQNEAQLEKSRLLSDRFSAERPKGSFSTLEIQRTEQGDSAMYLCASSDPTGAQGKLFFGSGTQLSVL.

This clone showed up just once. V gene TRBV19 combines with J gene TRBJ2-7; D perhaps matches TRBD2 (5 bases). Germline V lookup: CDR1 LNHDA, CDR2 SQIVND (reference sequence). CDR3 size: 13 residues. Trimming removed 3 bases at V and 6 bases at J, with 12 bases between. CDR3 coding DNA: TGTGCCAGTAGTATCGTCGGGGTTTCCGAGCAGTACTTC. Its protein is CASSIVGVSEQYF.

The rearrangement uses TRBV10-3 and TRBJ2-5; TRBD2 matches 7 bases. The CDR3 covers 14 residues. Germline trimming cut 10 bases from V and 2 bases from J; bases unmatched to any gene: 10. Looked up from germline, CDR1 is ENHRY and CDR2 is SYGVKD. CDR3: CATSPGGLQETQYF. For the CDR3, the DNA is TGTGCCACCTCGCCGGGGGGACTACAAGAGACCCAGTACTTC.

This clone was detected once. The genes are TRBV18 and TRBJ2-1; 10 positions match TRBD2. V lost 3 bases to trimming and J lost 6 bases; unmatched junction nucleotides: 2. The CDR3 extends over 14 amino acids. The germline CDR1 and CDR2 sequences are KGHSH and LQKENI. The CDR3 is CASSPPSGSNEQFF. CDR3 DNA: TGTGCCAGCTCACCTCCTAGCGGGAGCAATGAGCAGTTCTTC.